This is a list of T cell receptor beta chains from one sample in a study of cytotoxic CD8 clonotypes in ibrutinib-treated CLL. Only in-frame clones appear in the TCRdb table, and some are missing; sequencing was by immunoSEQ multiplex PCR. Found here are some 150,000 clones, roughly 80% of them singletons; the top ten hold under 35%. This sample comprised PBMCs, obtained after 12 months of ibrutinib treatment. The receptors were sampled from a human donor with chronic lymphocytic leukemia. Each CDR3 is given with its conserved first and last residue. Each record gives: CDR3 length, D gene, J gene, V gene, clone size, CDR3 protein, CDR3 DNA. D genes are given only for firm matches. A clone size is listed for some rows: how often the clone was seen (once, few, many), or a class if it is expanded.

>14|NA|TRBJ1-5|TRBV18|NA
CASSPDLTGQPQHF
TGTGCCAGCTCACCGGACCTTACAGGCCAGCCCCAGCATTTT
>13|NA|TRBJ2-3|TRBV11-3|NA
CASTVAGSDTQYF
TGTGCCAGCACAGTCGCGGGATCGGATACGCAGTATTTT
>14|NA|TRBJ1-3|TRBV11-2|NA
CASSRPSSGNTIYF
TGTGCCAGCAGCCGTCCGAGCTCTGGAAACACCATATATTTT
>16|NA|TRBJ2-2|TRBV4-3|NA
CASSQKTGSNTGELFF
TGCGCCAGCAGCCAGAAGACAGGCTCGAACACCGGGGAGCTGTTTTTT
>13|NA|TRBJ2-2|TRBV30|few
CAWSVGSAGELFF
TGTGCCTGGAGTGTAGGGAGCGCCGGGGAGCTGTTTTTT
>11|NA|TRBJ2-5|TRBV10-2|few
CASSDQGSQYF
TGCGCCAGCAGTGACCAGGGATCCCAGTACTTC
>12|NA|TRBJ2-1|TRBV7-2|few
CAGRGAYNEQFF
TGTGCCGGAAGGGGGGCCTACAATGAGCAGTTCTTC
>13|NA|TRBJ2-5|TRBV28|many
CASSTGYQETQYF
TGTGCCAGCAGTACAGGGTATCAAGAGACCCAGTACTTC
>15|NA|TRBJ1-2|TRBV28|NA
CASSHGGTGDYGYTF
TGTGCCAGCAGTCATGGTGGCACAGGAGACTATGGCTACACCTTC
>15|TRBD2|TRBJ2-5|TRBV4-1|once
CASSQPGLAPETQYF
TGCGCCAGCAGCCAACCGGGACTAGCCCCCGAGACCCAGTACTTC
>14|TRBD2|TRBJ2-7|TRBV7-9|many
CASSLRGLAYEQYF
TGTGCCAGCAGCTTACGCGGACTAGCCTACGAGCAGTACTTC
>15|TRBD2|TRBJ2-3|TRBV5-1|NA
CASSFSGEFTDTQYF
TGCGCCAGCAGCTTCAGCGGGGAATTCACAGATACGCAGTATTTT
>15|NA|TRBJ1-6|TRBV30|once
CAWRLQGRLNSPLHF
TGTGCCTGGAGGTTGCAGGGGCGATTGAATTCACCCCTCCACTTT
>12|NA|TRBJ2-1|TRBV30|NA
CAWSVAYNEQFF
TGTGCCTGGAGTGTAGCCTACAATGAGCAGTTCTTC
>11|NA|TRBJ2-2|TRBV7-2|NA
CASSNTGELFF
TGTGCCAGCAGCAATACCGGGGAGCTGTTTTTT
>15|TRBD2|TRBJ2-1|TRBV6-4|NA
CASSDGLAGGNEQFF
TGTGCCAGCAGTGACGGGCTAGCGGGGGGCAATGAGCAGTTCTTC
>17|TRBD1|TRBJ2-2|TRBV9|NA
CASSEPRTGANTGELFF
TGTGCCAGCAGCGAACCCAGGACAGGCGCGAACACCGGGGAGCTGTTTTTT
>15|NA|TRBJ1-2|TRBV7-2|NA
CASSPQQGIEYGYTF
TGTGCCAGCAGCCCCCAGCAGGGAATAGAGTATGGCTACACCTTC
>18|TRBD2|TRBJ2-1|TRBV28|NA
CASSLVLAGPRTMDEQFF
TGTGCCAGCAGTTTAGTACTAGCGGGCCCCAGGACGATGGATGAGCAGTTCTTC
>14|TRBD2|TRBJ2-7|TRBV27|few
CATKVGSAGTRQYF
TGTGCCACCAAAGTTGGGTCAGCCGGGACTAGGCAGTACTTC
>16|TRBD1|TRBJ1-2|TRBV5-4|once
CASSLGQGSPTKGYTF
TGTGCCAGCAGCTTAGGACAGGGTTCCCCTACTAAAGGCTACACCTTC
>14|TRBD2|TRBJ2-7|TRBV9|NA
CASSQAGPFYEQYF
TGTGCCAGCAGTCAAGCGGGACCCTTCTACGAGCAGTACTTC